These T cell receptor beta chains were read from a single sample in a study of blood T cell repertoires in COVID-19. The protocol was immunoSEQ multiplex PCR, while the TCRdb copy is restricted to in-frame clones and leaves out a portion. The sample shows fewer than 30,000 clones, 65% to 90% of them seen only once. Material for sequencing was peripheral blood. The receptors here all came from a human donor in a cohort sampled during active COVID-19. CDR3s include the opening cysteine and the closing phenylalanine or tryptophan. Each record gives: clone size, V gene, D gene, J gene, CDR3 protein, CDR3 DNA. D genes are given only for firm matches. The size entry is marked missing in some rows and otherwise reads once, few, many or a size class.

>NA|TRBV2|TRBD1|TRBJ1-6
CASLITGDSPLHF
TGTGCCAGCCTTATTACAGGGGATTCACCCCTCCACTTT
>NA|TRBV27|TRBD2|TRBJ2-3
CASSPRAGGVDTQYF
TGTGCCAGCAGTCCAAGGGCGGGGGGCGTGGATACGCAGTATTTT
>NA|TRBV19|NA|TRBJ1-2
CASSMQVYGYTF
TGTGCCAGTAGTATGCAGGTCTATGGCTACACCTTC
>NA|TRBV28|NA|TRBJ2-7
CASSLNDYGEQYF
TGTGCCAGCAGTTTAAACGACTATGGCGAGCAGTACTTC
>few|TRBV5-1|TRBD1|TRBJ1-5
CASSPTGQGAQPQHF
TGCGCCAGCAGCCCCACGGGACAGGGGGCACAGCCCCAGCATTTT
>NA|TRBV18|TRBD1|TRBJ2-7
CASSPRTGGSYEQYF
TGTGCCAGCTCACCAAGGACAGGGGGCTCCTACGAGCAGTACTTC
>NA|TRBV9|TRBD1|TRBJ1-5
CASIQGANQPQHF
TGTGCCAGCATCCAGGGGGCGAATCAGCCCCAGCATTTT
>NA|TRBV12-3/TRBV12-4|TRBD1|TRBJ2-7
CASAGTGNYEQYF
TGTGCCAGCGCCGGGACAGGGAATTACGAGCAGTACTTC
>NA|TRBV6-4|TRBD2|TRBJ2-1
CASSKRAGGPNEQFF
TGTGCCAGCAGTAAACGAGCGGGGGGGCCCAATGAGCAGTTCTTC
>NA|TRBV7-7|TRBD1|TRBJ2-5
CASSQITGQKQETQYF
TGTGCCAGCAGCCAGATTACGGGACAGAAGCAAGAGACCCAGTACTTC
>NA|TRBV5-1|NA|TRBJ2-4
CASSFQDPSKSIQYF
TGCGCCAGCAGCTTTCAGGATCCCTCAAAGAGCATTCAGTACTTC
>NA|TRBV9|TRBD1|TRBJ1-2
CASSEGADLYGYTF
TGTGCCAGCAGCGAGGGGGCAGATCTCTATGGCTACACCTTC
>NA|TRBV7-2|TRBD1|TRBJ1-5
CASSYKGQGFNQPQHF
TGTGCCAGCAGCTATAAAGGACAGGGCTTTAATCAGCCCCAGCATTTT
>once|TRBV3-1/TRBV3-2|NA|TRBJ2-7
CASSSFDNPLLHYEQYF
TGTGCCAGCAGCTCCTTCGACAACCCCTTACTCCACTACGAGCAGTACTTC
>few|TRBV10-2|TRBD1|TRBJ2-1
CASSAGTGIRNEQFF
TGCGCCAGCAGTGCTGGGACAGGGATCAGGAATGAGCAGTTCTTC
>NA|TRBV12-5|TRBD2|TRBJ2-1
CASGLVHLGLAGGTSYNEQFF
TGTGCTAGTGGTTTGGTACACCTTGGACTAGCGGGGGGGACCTCCTACAATGAGCAGTTCTTC
>NA|TRBV5-1|NA|TRBJ1-2
CASRGAGDLFGYTF
TGCGCCAGCAGGGGTGCAGGTGACCTATTTGGCTACACCTTC
>NA|TRBV20-1|NA|TRBJ1-3
CSASPSLRSGNTIYF
TGCAGTGCTAGTCCCAGTCTCAGATCTGGAAACACCATATATTTT
>NA|TRBV7-9|TRBD1|TRBJ2-5
CASSLWTGTETQYF
TGTGCCAGCAGCTTGTGGACAGGGACGGAGACCCAGTACTTC
>NA|TRBV5-1|NA|TRBJ2-1
CASSSPTGTRIYNEQFF
TGCGCCAGCAGCTCACCAACCGGGACTCGAATTTACAATGAGCAGTTCTTC
>NA|TRBV28|TRBD1|TRBJ1-1
CASNAGTGVAAFF
TGTGCCAGCAATGCCGGGACAGGGGTGGCCGCTTTCTTT
>NA|TRBV14|NA|TRBJ1-3
CASSPGGFSGNTIYF
TGTGCCAGCAGCCCTGGGGGGTTCTCTGGAAACACCATATATTTT
>NA|TRBV4-3|NA|TRBJ2-7
CASSQDRGPLYEQYF
TGCGCCAGCAGCCAAGATAGGGGTCCCCTTTACGAGCAGTACTTC
>NA|TRBV5-1|TRBD2|TRBJ2-1
CASSLDTSGVNEQFF
TGCGCCAGCAGCTTGGATACTAGCGGGGTAAATGAGCAGTTCTTC
>NA|TRBV3-1/TRBV3-2|TRBD1|TRBJ1-1
CASSEYRQGRKNTEAFF
TGTGCCAGCAGCGAATACCGACAGGGACGTAAGAACACTGAAGCTTTCTTT
>NA|TRBV6-5|TRBD1|TRBJ1-2
CASSSRQGNYGYTF
TGTGCCAGCTCATCTAGACAGGGCAACTATGGCTACACCTTC
>NA|TRBV4-1|NA|TRBJ2-2
CASSQAGSLNTGELFF
TGCGCCAGCAGCCAGGCCGGGTCCCTTAACACCGGGGAGCTGTTTTTT
>NA|TRBV5-4|TRBD1|TRBJ2-7
CASSLDPARQGVSYEQYF
TGTGCCAGCAGCTTGGATCCCGCGCGGCAGGGGGTCTCCTACGAGCAGTACTTC
>NA|TRBV7-2|TRBD2|TRBJ2-1
CASSLELGRGGANEQFF
TGTGCCAGCAGCTTAGAACTCGGGCGGGGGGGTGCCAATGAGCAGTTCTTC
>once|TRBV7-9|NA|TRBJ2-1
CASSLLLGNEQFF
TGTGCCAGCAGCTTATTACTCGGCAATGAGCAGTTCTTC
>NA|TRBV29-1|TRBD1|TRBJ2-2
CSVRTGGPRELFF
TGCAGCGTTCGGACAGGCGGGCCGCGGGAGCTGTTTTTT
>NA|TRBV9|NA|TRBJ1-6
CATSVGGDWGGNSPLHF
TGTGCCACCAGCGTTGGGGGGGACTGGGGGGGTAATTCACCCCTCCACTTT
>NA|TRBV7-3|NA|TRBJ2-7
CASSPKGTPSKQYF
TGTGCCAGCAGCCCAAAAGGGACACCTTCCAAGCAGTACTTC
>NA|TRBV4-1|NA|TRBJ1-5
CASSQVEGSNQPQHF
TGCGCCAGCAGCCAAGTCGAGGGTAGCAATCAGCCCCAGCATTTT
>NA|TRBV7-3|TRBD1|TRBJ2-1
CASSGQTGVNEQFF
TGTGCCAGCAGCGGCCAGACAGGGGTCAATGAGCAGTTCTTC
>once|TRBV19|TRBD2|TRBJ2-1
CASSRGLAGGTNEQFF
TGTGCCAGTAGCAGGGGACTAGCGGGGGGGACCAATGAGCAGTTCTTC
>NA|TRBV4-1|TRBD1|TRBJ2-7
CASSQQPGQGLSYEQYF
TGCGCCAGCAGCCAACAACCAGGACAGGGTCTTTCCTACGAGCAGTACTTC
>NA|TRBV3-1/TRBV3-2|NA|TRBJ2-3
CASSPDTITDTQYF
TGTGCCAGCAGCCCTGACACCATCACAGATACGCAGTATTTT
>NA|TRBV6-6|NA|TRBJ2-1
CASTRDPSYNEQFF
TGTGCCAGCACACGCGATCCCTCCTACAATGAGCAGTTCTTC
>NA|TRBV19|NA|TRBJ1-2
CASSPGVTNYGYTF
TGTGCCAGTAGTCCGGGGGTGACTAACTATGGCTACACCTTC
>NA|TRBV5-1|TRBD1|TRBJ1-2
CASSLMAVGQGSNYGYTF
TGCGCCAGCAGCTTGATGGCCGTTGGACAGGGAAGCAACTATGGCTACACCTTC
>few|TRBV11-2|TRBD1|TRBJ2-2
CASSPLRTGITGELFF
TGTGCCAGCAGCCCCCTAAGGACAGGGATTACCGGGGAGCTGTTTTTT